The 30 T cell receptor beta chains below come from one sample, sequenced in a study of blood T cells in healthy people across ages. A J-beta primer mix and a sample-barcoded 5' primer were used in a second PCR of roughly 6 to 11 cycles. MiXCR, run by TCRdb on the 5' RACE reads, gives a single entry per CDR3 protein. The data hold about 1.5 million distinct CDR3 sequences, with roughly 45% observed a single time. The sample taken for sequencing was blood. Receptors were obtained from a woman younger than 30 in good health.

This chain joins TRBV15 and TRBJ2-1; 9 bases are shared with TRBD2. In germline, CDR1 is LNHNV, CDR2 YYDKDF (reference sequence). The CDR3 contains 15 residues. V lost 2 bases, J lost 3 bases, and 2 bases stayed unmatched. The DNA of the CDR3 is TGTGCCACCAGCAGACCTAGCGGGGTCTACAATGAGCAGTTCTTC. Its protein is CATSRPSGVYNEQFF.

This chain links TRBV6-6 with TRBJ2-1; TRBD1 matches 11 bases. Germline V gene sequence: CDR1 MNHNY, CDR2 SVGAGI (reference sequence). This CDR3 region has 17 residues. The J segment lost 4 bases and the V segment lost 2 bases, leaving 7 bases of the junction unmatched. CDR3 loop: CASSYVQDRGPYNEQFF. The CDR3 bases are TGTGCCAGCAGTTACGTACAGGACAGGGGGCCATACAATGAGCAGTTCTTC.

The table lists this clonotype with a count of one. This chain links TRBV2 with TRBJ2-2, with 9 bases fitting TRBD2. The CDR3 length is 15 residues. The J segment lost 4 bases and the V segment lost 4 bases, leaving 4 bases of the junction unmatched. CDR1 SNHLY and CDR2 FYNNEI come from the germline V gene. For the CDR3, the DNA is TGTGCCAGCAGTGGTATGACTAGCGGCACCGGGGAGCTGTTTTTT. Its translation is CASSGMTSGTGELFF.

V gene TRBV9 combines with J gene TRBJ2-1; D possibly corresponds to TRBD1 (5 bases). Per the germline V gene, CDR1 is SGDLS and CDR2 is YYNGEE. V lost 3 bases and J 6 bases, leaving 16 bases between the germline ends. The CDR3 has 15 residues. The DNA for the CDR3 is TGTGCCAGCAGCGGCCCCACCCAGGGCCCCAATGAGCAGTTCTTC. Protein product: CASSGPTQGPNEQFF.

Worth noting for this clonotype: One junction end does not reproduce the germline sequence, and a read error may be involved. The chain links TRBV5-1 to TRBJ1-5; no clear D gene. Per the germline V gene, CDR1 is SGHRS and CDR2 is YFSETQ. The CDR3 is made up of 14 amino acids. This chain's CDR3 is CASRVDGGKQPQHF. CDR3 nucleotide sequence: TGCGCCAGCAGAGTCGACGGAGGCAAGCAGCCCCAGCATTTT.

CDR3 nucleotides: TGTGCCAGCAGCCCATCCGGGACTAGCGGGGCCGCAAATACGCAGTATTTT. Its translation is CASSPSGTSGAANTQYF. The chain combines TRBV7-2 with TRBJ2-3; 13 nucleotides match TRBD2. CDR3 length equals 17 residues. Unmatched junction bases numbered 12, after V lost 5 bases and J lost 7 bases. The germline V gene has CDR1 SGHTA and CDR2 FQGNSA.

This clonotype has only a few counts. This sequence joins TRBV12-3 or TRBV12-4 and TRBJ2-5; D gene uncertain. The J call may be mistaken, given a closer DNA end match to TRBJ2-7. The CDR3 runs to 15 residues. CDR3 sequence: CASSPEVMAVAEQYF. The CDR3 DNA reads TGTGCCAGCAGTCCCGAGGTCATGGCGGTTGCCGAGCAGTACTTC.

This clonotype was counted only a few times. The chain couples TRBV10-2 to TRBJ2-3; 13 nucleotides line up with TRBD2. Trimming removed 5 bases from V and 5 bases from J; junction bases left unmatched: 7. Germline CDR1 is WSHSY and CDR2 is SAAADI. The CDR3 loop spans 16 amino acids. The CDR3 region is CASSPGTSGDQDTQYF. DNA of the CDR3: TGCGCCAGCAGTCCCGGGACTAGCGGGGACCAAGATACGCAGTATTTT.

The chain couples TRBV7-2 to TRBJ1-2, with TRBD1 as a possible D gene (6 bases). The germline V and J ends were trimmed by 5 bases and 0 bases, with 19 bases remaining between them. CDR3 length: 17 amino acids. Germline CDR1 is SGHTA and CDR2 is FQGNSA. The CDR3 is CASSPRPGTLSNYGYTF. CDR3 coding DNA: TGTGCCAGCAGCCCCCGTCCCGGGACACTTTCTAACTATGGCTACACCTTC.

The gene calls are TRBV6-1 and TRBJ2-4; no clear D gene. In germline, CDR1 is MNHNS, CDR2 SASEGT. CDR3 length equals 15 residues. V lost 4 bases, J lost 1 base, and 11 bases lay in between. Here the CDR3 DNA reads TGTGCCAGCAGTGGCAGCTTACCCGCCAAAAACATTCAGTACTTC. Translated, it gives CASSGSLPAKNIQYF.

The chain has TRBV9 and TRBJ2-5, with 11 positions matching TRBD1. Losses at the gene ends were 3 bases for V and 12 bases for J; bases not matched to a gene: 7. This CDR3 contains 13 residues. CDR1 SGDLS and CDR2 YYNGEE come from the germline V gene. Here the CDR3 reads CASSGRTGGDKYF. CDR3 sequence (DNA): TGTGCCAGCAGCGGCCGGACAGGGGGCGATAAGTACTTC.

A few counts support this clonotype. The CDR3 loop reads CASSLASEDTQYF. DNA of the CDR3: TGTGCCAGCAGCTTGGCCAGCGAAGATACGCAGTATTTT. The chain is built from TRBV5-5 and TRBJ2-3; D remains ambiguous. Trimming removed 0 bases at V and 5 bases at J, with 7 bases between. The CDR3 sequence is 13 residues long. The germline CDR1 and CDR2 sequences are SGHKS and YYEKEE (reference sequence).

The chain uses TRBV20-1 and TRBJ1-2, with a tentative D call TRBD1 (6 bases). The CDR3 spans 15 residues. V was cut by 0 bases and J by 4 bases, with 15 bases left in between. Germline assignment: CDR1 DFQATT and CDR2 SNEGSKA (reference sequence). The CDR3 DNA sequence: TGCAGTGCTAGAGATATCGGGACACCCCTCTATGGCTACACCTTC. Its translation is CSARDIGTPLYGYTF.

This clonotype was counted between two and nine times. This chain's CDR3 is CASSSLHPNPEKLFF. In DNA form, the CDR3 reads TGTGCCAGCAGCTCGCTACACCCGAACCCTGAAAAACTGTTTTTT. This sequence joins TRBV7-9 and TRBJ1-4; D call uncertain. With 4 bases removed from V and 7 bases from J, the gap between germline ends came to 16 bases. CDR3 length: 15 amino acids. Looked up from germline, CDR1 is SEHNR and CDR2 is FQNEAQ (reference sequence).

This chain joins TRBV7-3 and TRBJ1-2, with D perhaps TRBD1 (5 bases). Trimming cost V 3 bases and J 4 bases, with 15 bases left between them. The CDR3 spans 15 residues. The germline V gene has CDR1 SGHTA and CDR2 FQGTGA. CDR3 sequence: CASSFMSGGSYGYTF. DNA for the CDR3: TGTGCCAGCAGCTTCATGTCTGGGGGGAGCTATGGCTACACCTTC.

This chain links TRBV5-1 with TRBJ1-2; 8 bases fit TRBD1. V trimming: 4 bases; J trimming: 7 bases; junction bases outside the gene matches: 12. Germline V gene data show CDR1 as SGHRS and CDR2 as YFSETQ. The CDR3 length is 15 residues. CDR3 sequence reads: CASSTGQAGIGGYTF. In DNA, the CDR3 is TGCGCCAGCAGCACGGGACAGGCTGGGATCGGTGGCTACACCTTC.

V is TRBV18 and J is TRBJ2-1, with 9 nucleotides matching TRBD1. V gave up 3 bases and J gave up 1 base; unmatched junction bases: 7. The CDR3 runs to 17 residues. Germline V gene lookup returns CDR1 KGHSH and CDR2 LQKENI. This chain's CDR3 is CASSPTQTGGSYNEQFF. The CDR3 bases are TGTGCCAGCTCACCTACGCAGACAGGGGGATCCTACAATGAGCAGTTCTTC.

V usage is TRBV12-3 or TRBV12-4 and J usage is TRBJ1-2; 9 bases align to TRBD1. V trimming: 5 bases; J trimming: 5 bases; junction bases outside the gene matches: 9. This CDR3 is built from 15 residues. The CDR3 region is CASSGGTGTFYGYTF. For the CDR3, the DNA is TGTGCCAGCAGTGGGGGGACAGGGACCTTTTATGGCTACACCTTC.

This chain connects TRBV25-1 to TRBJ2-1, with 9 bases lining up with TRBD2. The germline V gene has CDR1 MGHDK and CDR2 SYGVNS. The CDR3 runs to 17 residues. V lost 8 bases and J lost 6; bases outside the gene matches: 17. The chain's CDR3 is CASSENRLAGVANEQFF. CDR3 in DNA: TGTGCCAGCTCTGAAAACCGATTAGCGGGAGTTGCCAATGAGCAGTTCTTC.

The V gene is TRBV20-1, the J gene TRBJ1-4, with D possibly matching TRBD1 (6 bases). In germline, CDR1 is DFQATT, CDR2 SNEGSKA (reference sequence). The CDR3 is made up of 14 amino acids. Trimming left V 4 bases short and J 5 bases short, with 14 bases between. The CDR3 DNA sequence: TGCAGTGCTACCCGGGGGGGCCTCAATGAAAAACTGTTTTTT. Translated: CSATRGGLNEKLFF.

V and J are TRBV18 and TRBJ2-5; 9 bases are a match to TRBD2. This CDR3 comprises 15 residues. J gave up 5 bases and V 3 bases, and 7 bases lay outside the gene matches. The V gene's germline CDR1 is KGHSH and CDR2 LQKENI. CDR3: CASSPQREVGETQYF. In DNA, the CDR3 is TGTGCCAGCTCACCCCAGCGGGAGGTTGGTGAGACCCAGTACTTC.

This clonotype came up many times. The gene calls are TRBV18 and TRBJ2-3, with a tentative D call TRBD1 (5 bases). Germline V gives CDR1 KGHSH, CDR2 LQKENI. The CDR3 is made up of 14 amino acids. Trimming left V 3 bases short and J 8 bases short, with 15 bases between. CDR3 in amino acids: CASSPEGAPGTQYF. In DNA, the CDR3 is TGTGCCAGCTCACCCGAAGGGGCTCCGGGTACGCAGTATTTT.

This chain uses TRBV7-9 with TRBJ2-6; D remains ambiguous. The V end lost 7 bases, the J end lost 1 base, and 11 bases lay between the germline ends. Looked up from germline, CDR1 is SEHNR and CDR2 is FQNEAQ (reference sequence). The CDR3 loop spans 15 amino acids. CDR3 sequence: CASTPAGSGANVLTF. Here the CDR3 DNA reads TGTGCCAGCACCCCCGCTGGGTCTGGGGCCAACGTCCTGACTTTC. Using reference TRBV7-9 and TRBJ2-6 for the parts outside the CDR3, the full variable domain is DTGVSQNPRHKITKRGQNVTFRCDPISEHNRLYWYRQTLGQGPEFLTYFQNEAQLEKSRLLSDRFSAERPKGSFSTLEIQRTEQGDSAMYLCASTPAGSGANVLTFGAGSRLTVL.

The chain recombines TRBV11-3 with TRBJ2-4, with D possibly matching TRBD1 (5 bases). V lost 1 base to trimming and J lost 0 bases, with 25 bases between them. CDR3 length equals 21 residues. Germline CDR1 SGHNT, CDR2 YENEEA. The chain's CDR3 is CASSLVDRVKKWAIAKNIQYF. The DNA of the CDR3 is TGTGCCAGCAGCTTAGTAGACAGAGTCAAAAAGTGGGCTATAGCCAAAAACATTCAGTACTTC.

With regard to this clonotype: A much larger clone differs from this one at a single base, so this may be a read error. The V call is TRBV7-2, the J call TRBJ2-5, with a possible D match to TRBD1 (5 bases). The CDR3 has 13 amino acids. The ends were cut back, 1 base at V and 13 bases at J, with 16 bases in the middle. CDR1 and CDR2 from the germline V gene are SGHTA and FQGNSA. Here the CDR3 DNA reads TGTGCCAGCAGCTTAGAGTTACAGGACCCTGTGTACTTC. Residues: CASSLELQDPVYF.

This chain joins TRBV6-2 or TRBV6-3 and TRBJ2-7; D gene uncertain. V dropped 1 base and J dropped 2 bases, with 18 bases sitting between them. Germline CDR1 is MNHEY and CDR2 is SVGEGT. This CDR3 comprises 17 residues. In DNA form, the CDR3 reads TGTGCCAGCAGTTACTTGGCCCCCTGGACGGATACCTACGAGCAGTACTTC. Translating it yields CASSYLAPWTDTYEQYF.

This clonotype was picked up a small number of times. V and J are TRBV2 and TRBJ2-3; D gene uncertain. CDR3 length: 12 amino acids. Trimming removed 8 bases at V and 3 bases at J, with 9 bases between. Germline-derived CDR1 and CDR2 are SNHLY and FYNNEI. CDR3 region: CASAQRTDTQYF. DNA for the CDR3: TGTGCCAGCGCGCAGAGGACAGATACGCAGTATTTT.

This clonotype was seen ten or more times. This chain joins TRBV10-3 and TRBJ2-3, with D perhaps TRBD1 (5 bases). The CDR3 covers 13 residues. The germline V gene encodes CDR1 ENHRY and CDR2 SYGVKD. V lost 3 bases to trimming and J lost 4 bases, with 8 bases between them. DNA of the CDR3: TGTGCCATCAGTGACAGGGTGGCAGATACGCAGTATTTT. As protein: CAISDRVADTQYF.

This sequence joins TRBV25-1 and TRBJ1-1; 8 nucleotides agree with TRBD1. Germline V CDR1 and CDR2: MGHDK, SYGVNS. V shed 3 bases and J 6 bases; nucleotides not matched to a gene: 9. The length of the CDR3 is 15 residues. CDR3 region: CASSDLGQGFAEAFF. CDR3 DNA sequence: TGTGCCAGCAGTGACTTAGGACAGGGTTTCGCTGAAGCTTTCTTT.

V gene TRBV12-3 or TRBV12-4 combines with J gene TRBJ2-7; D call uncertain. This CDR3 has 13 amino acids. The V gene lost 2 bases and the J gene lost 2 bases, with 7 bases spanning the gap. The chain's CDR3 is CASSLRLPYEQYF. CDR3 DNA: TGTGCCAGCAGTTTACGGCTCCCCTACGAGCAGTACTTC.